A selection of T cell receptor beta chains follows, all from one sample in a study of cytomegalovirus exposure and HLA in healthy donors. Only in-frame clones appear in the TCRdb table, and some are missing; sequencing was by immunoSEQ multiplex PCR. Of almost 95,000 clones in the sample, roughly 63% are singletons; the top ten hold 2.5% to 3%. The specimen was PBMCs. Receptors were obtained from a man in his forties or fifties in good health and CMV-seronegative. CDR3s include the opening cysteine and the closing phenylalanine or tryptophan. A D gene is named only where the DNA matches it firmly. Rows may omit the clone size; those that give it use once, few, many or a size class.

v_gene: TRBV7-9; abundance: NA; j_gene: TRBJ2-3; d_gene: NA; CDR3aa: CASSLPGSTDTQYF; CDR3nt: TGTGCCAGCAGCTTACCCGGGAGCACAGATACGCAGTATTTT
v_gene: TRBV4-3; abundance: NA; j_gene: TRBJ2-3; d_gene: TRBD2; CDR3aa: CASSQGTSGGAGPDTQYF; CDR3nt: TGCGCCAGCAGCCAAGGAACTAGCGGGGGGGCCGGCCCAGATACGCAGTATTTT
v_gene: TRBV10-3; abundance: NA; j_gene: TRBJ1-5; d_gene: NA; CDR3aa: CAISPSRGNQPQHF; CDR3nt: TGTGCCATCAGTCCTTCTCGTGGCAATCAGCCCCAGCATTTT
v_gene: TRBV6-1; abundance: NA; j_gene: TRBJ1-5; d_gene: TRBD1; CDR3aa: CASSVDRVDQPQHF; CDR3nt: TGTGCCAGCAGTGTAGACAGGGTTGATCAGCCCCAGCATTTT
v_gene: TRBV7-2; abundance: NA; j_gene: TRBJ2-7; d_gene: NA; CDR3aa: CASSLRNRAYEQYF; CDR3nt: TGTGCCAGCAGCTTAAGGAACAGAGCCTACGAGCAGTACTTC
v_gene: TRBV28; abundance: NA; j_gene: TRBJ1-1; d_gene: NA; CDR3aa: CASSQQAPNTEAFF; CDR3nt: TGTGCCAGCAGCCAACAGGCTCCGAACACTGAAGCTTTCTTT
v_gene: TRBV7-9; abundance: NA; j_gene: TRBJ2-3; d_gene: NA; CDR3aa: CASSLVSGTDTQYF; CDR3nt: TGTGCCAGCAGCTTAGTCTCGGGAACGGATACGCAGTATTTT
v_gene: TRBV30; abundance: NA; j_gene: TRBJ1-1; d_gene: NA; CDR3aa: CAWRTLQGNTEAFF; CDR3nt: TGTGCCTGGAGGACTCTCCAGGGGAACACTGAAGCTTTCTTT
v_gene: TRBV2; abundance: NA; j_gene: TRBJ2-1; d_gene: NA; CDR3aa: CASRKGDSYNEQFF; CDR3nt: TGTGCCAGCAGGAAGGGGGACTCCTACAATGAGCAGTTCTTC
v_gene: TRBV29-1; abundance: NA; j_gene: TRBJ2-3; d_gene: TRBD1; CDR3aa: CSVAGQGASGDTQYF; CDR3nt: TGCAGCGTGGCGGGACAGGGGGCGAGCGGAGATACGCAGTATTTT
v_gene: TRBV10-3; abundance: few; j_gene: TRBJ2-2; d_gene: NA; CDR3aa: CAISESLNTGELFF; CDR3nt: TGTGCCATCAGTGAGTCCCTTAACACCGGGGAGCTGTTTTTT
v_gene: TRBV2; abundance: NA; j_gene: TRBJ2-3; d_gene: TRBD2; CDR3aa: CAISGGRGDTQYF; CDR3nt: TGTGCCATTAGCGGGGGCAGGGGAGATACGCAGTATTTT
v_gene: TRBV25-1; abundance: NA; j_gene: TRBJ2-7; d_gene: TRBD1; CDR3aa: CASRKLGTGGYEQYF; CDR3nt: TGTGCCAGCAGAAAACTCGGGACAGGGGGCTACGAGCAGTACTTC
v_gene: TRBV15; abundance: NA; j_gene: TRBJ1-1; d_gene: TRBD1; CDR3aa: CATSRVRGLNTEAFF; CDR3nt: TGTGCCACCAGCAGAGTGAGGGGGCTGAACACTGAAGCTTTCTTT
v_gene: TRBV9; abundance: NA; j_gene: TRBJ2-3; d_gene: TRBD2; CDR3aa: CASSARLAGAVDTQYF; CDR3nt: TGTGCCAGCAGCGCCCGACTAGCGGGGGCCGTGGATACGCAGTATTTT
v_gene: TRBV10-3; abundance: NA; j_gene: TRBJ1-5; d_gene: TRBD1; CDR3aa: CAISNTKGQGAYSNQPQHF; CDR3nt: TGTGCCATCAGCAATACTAAGGGACAGGGGGCATATAGCAATCAGCCCCAGCATTTT
v_gene: TRBV4-3; abundance: NA; j_gene: TRBJ2-3; d_gene: TRBD2; CDR3aa: CASSQRAGATDTQYF; CDR3nt: TGCGCCAGCAGCCAACGGGCGGGAGCTACAGATACGCAGTATTTT
v_gene: TRBV5-1; abundance: NA; j_gene: TRBJ2-7; d_gene: TRBD1; CDR3aa: CASSFGPTGGPYEQYF; CDR3nt: TGCGCCAGCAGCTTCGGGCCGACAGGGGGCCCCTACGAGCAGTACTTC
v_gene: TRBV4-3; abundance: NA; j_gene: TRBJ1-5; d_gene: NA; CDR3aa: CASSQALGITTNQPQHF; CDR3nt: TGCGCCAGCAGCCAAGCGCTTGGAATTACTACTAATCAGCCCCAGCATTTT
v_gene: TRBV10-3; abundance: NA; j_gene: TRBJ1-3; d_gene: NA; CDR3aa: CAIRQRSGNTIYF; CDR3nt: TGTGCCATAAGACAGCGCTCTGGAAACACCATATATTTT
v_gene: TRBV9; abundance: NA; j_gene: TRBJ2-3; d_gene: TRBD1; CDR3aa: CASSVDRGSDTQYF; CDR3nt: TGTGCCAGCAGCGTCGACAGGGGTTCAGATACGCAGTATTTT
v_gene: TRBV5-1; abundance: few; j_gene: TRBJ1-2; d_gene: NA; CDR3aa: CASSLKQPYGYTF; CDR3nt: TGCGCCAGCAGCTTGAAACAGCCCTATGGCTACACCTTC
v_gene: TRBV6-5; abundance: NA; j_gene: TRBJ1-1; d_gene: NA; CDR3aa: CASSYTRGTEAFF; CDR3nt: TGTGCCAGCAGTTACACGCGGGGGACTGAAGCTTTCTTT
v_gene: TRBV10-2; abundance: NA; j_gene: TRBJ1-6; d_gene: TRBD1; CDR3aa: CASSVDRDRSSYNSPLHF; CDR3nt: TGCGCCAGCAGTGTGGACAGGGATAGGAGCTCCTATAATTCACCCCTCCACTTT
v_gene: TRBV7-3; abundance: NA; j_gene: TRBJ1-1; d_gene: NA; CDR3aa: CASSLSGDGNTEAFF; CDR3nt: TGTGCCAGCAGCTTATCGGGAGACGGGAACACTGAAGCTTTCTTT
v_gene: TRBV7-9; abundance: NA; j_gene: TRBJ2-5; d_gene: TRBD2; CDR3aa: CASRLNTGGQETQYF; CDR3nt: TGTGCCAGCAGGCTTAACACGGGGGGACAAGAGACCCAGTACTTC
v_gene: TRBV19; abundance: NA; j_gene: TRBJ2-5; d_gene: NA; CDR3aa: CASSFRWETQYF; CDR3nt: TGTGCCAGTAGTTTCCGGTGGGAGACCCAGTACTTC
v_gene: TRBV16; abundance: NA; j_gene: TRBJ1-6; d_gene: NA; CDR3aa: CASSQGSSYNSPLHF; CDR3nt: TGTGCCAGCAGCCAAGGTAGCTCCTATAATTCACCCCTCCACTTT
v_gene: TRBV4-1; abundance: NA; j_gene: TRBJ2-1; d_gene: NA; CDR3aa: CASSQQDLISYNEQFF; CDR3nt: TGCGCCAGCAGCCAGCAAGACTTGATCTCCTACAATGAGCAGTTCTTC
v_gene: TRBV6-4; abundance: once; j_gene: TRBJ1-2; d_gene: TRBD1; CDR3aa: CASSDRTGESGGYTF; CDR3nt: TGTGCCAGCAGTGACCGGACAGGGGAATCAGGGGGCTACACCTTC
v_gene: TRBV6-5; abundance: medium-sized; j_gene: TRBJ1-2; d_gene: NA; CDR3aa: CASSYSTGFTTDGYTF; CDR3nt: TGTGCCAGCAGTTACTCAACGGGGTTCACCACGGATGGCTACACCTTC
v_gene: TRBV7-8; abundance: NA; j_gene: TRBJ2-4; d_gene: NA; CDR3aa: CASSPQGVSKNIQYF; CDR3nt: TGTGCCAGCAGCCCACAGGGAGTAAGCAAAAACATTCAGTACTTC
v_gene: TRBV28; abundance: NA; j_gene: TRBJ1-5; d_gene: TRBD1; CDR3aa: CASEIAGGWNQPQHF; CDR3nt: TGTGCCAGCGAAATCGCAGGGGGCTGGAATCAGCCCCAGCATTTT
v_gene: TRBV18; abundance: NA; j_gene: TRBJ2-3; d_gene: NA; CDR3aa: CASSSLPPGYTDTQYF; CDR3nt: TGTGCCAGCTCATCGCTACCCCCGGGGTACACAGATACGCAGTATTTT
v_gene: TRBV7-2; abundance: NA; j_gene: TRBJ1-5; d_gene: NA; CDR3aa: CASSYETGPQPQHF; CDR3nt: TGTGCCAGCAGCTATGAGACAGGTCCTCAGCCCCAGCATTTT
v_gene: TRBV4-3; abundance: NA; j_gene: TRBJ2-3; d_gene: TRBD2; CDR3aa: CASSRQVSGSTDTQYF; CDR3nt: TGCGCCAGCAGCCGGCAGGTTAGCGGGAGCACAGATACGCAGTATTTT
v_gene: TRBV21-1; abundance: NA; j_gene: TRBJ2-1; d_gene: NA; CDR3aa: CASSKGPSGGADEQFF; CDR3nt: TGTGCCAGCAGCAAAGGTCCCAGCGGGGGGGCAGATGAGCAGTTCTTC
v_gene: TRBV5-4; abundance: few; j_gene: TRBJ1-2; d_gene: NA; CDR3aa: CASSLKGVVYGYTF; CDR3nt: TGTGCCAGCAGCTTGAAGGGGGTGGTCTATGGCTACACCTTC
v_gene: TRBV30; abundance: NA; j_gene: TRBJ1-5; d_gene: TRBD1; CDR3aa: CAWGQGYSNQPQHF; CDR3nt: TGTGCCTGGGGACAGGGTTATAGCAATCAGCCCCAGCATTTT
v_gene: TRBV7-9; abundance: NA; j_gene: TRBJ1-1; d_gene: NA; CDR3aa: CASSLSTQNTEAFF; CDR3nt: TGTGCCAGCAGCTTAAGCACCCAGAACACTGAAGCTTTCTTT
v_gene: TRBV7-2; abundance: NA; j_gene: TRBJ2-3; d_gene: TRBD2; CDR3aa: CASSLAREPDTQYF; CDR3nt: TGTGCCAGCAGCTTAGCGCGGGAGCCAGATACGCAGTATTTT
v_gene: TRBV5-6; abundance: NA; j_gene: TRBJ2-5; d_gene: TRBD2; CDR3aa: CASSLSLAGGLSETQYF; CDR3nt: TGTGCCAGCAGCTTGAGTCTAGCGGGGGGGTTATCAGAGACCCAGTACTTC
v_gene: TRBV5-1; abundance: NA; j_gene: TRBJ2-1; d_gene: TRBD1; CDR3aa: CASRIYRQGNEQFF; CDR3nt: TGCGCCAGCAGGATTTACAGACAGGGTAATGAGCAGTTCTTC
v_gene: TRBV30; abundance: NA; j_gene: TRBJ2-3; d_gene: TRBD2; CDR3aa: CAWKRTRSTDTQYF; CDR3nt: TGTGCCTGGAAGAGGACTAGGAGCACAGATACGCAGTATTTT
v_gene: TRBV5-1; abundance: NA; j_gene: TRBJ1-1; d_gene: TRBD1; CDR3aa: CASSKSTGQDTEAFF; CDR3nt: TGCGCCAGCTCCAAATCGACAGGGCAGGACACTGAAGCTTTCTTT
v_gene: TRBV30; abundance: NA; j_gene: TRBJ1-6; d_gene: NA; CDR3aa: CAWSVQAGLYSPLHF; CDR3nt: TGTGCCTGGAGTGTACAGGCAGGGTTATATTCACCCCTCCACTTT
v_gene: TRBV30; abundance: NA; j_gene: TRBJ1-1; d_gene: NA; CDR3aa: CACFPTPGAFF; CDR3nt: TGTGCCTGTTTTCCAACTCCGGGAGCTTTCTTT
v_gene: TRBV28; abundance: NA; j_gene: TRBJ1-5; d_gene: NA; CDR3aa: CASSPSAGGNQPQHF; CDR3nt: TGTGCCAGCAGTCCGTCAGCAGGGGGCAATCAGCCCCAGCATTTT
v_gene: TRBV10-3; abundance: NA; j_gene: TRBJ1-2; d_gene: NA; CDR3aa: CAISQPAGLNYGYTF; CDR3nt: TGTGCCATCAGCCAACCCGCAGGGTTAAACTATGGCTACACCTTC
v_gene: TRBV5-6; abundance: NA; j_gene: TRBJ2-3; d_gene: NA; CDR3aa: CASAPSGSRTDTQYF; CDR3nt: TGTGCCAGCGCTCCGTCGGGGTCCCGCACAGATACGCAGTATTTT
v_gene: TRBV6-1; abundance: NA; j_gene: TRBJ2-3; d_gene: TRBD2; CDR3aa: CASSEALAGADTQYF; CDR3nt: TGTGCCAGCAGTGAAGCGCTAGCGGGAGCAGATACGCAGTATTTT
v_gene: TRBV19; abundance: NA; j_gene: TRBJ2-5; d_gene: TRBD2; CDR3aa: CASSTSGNQETQYF; CDR3nt: TGTGCCAGTAGTACTAGCGGCAACCAAGAGACCCAGTACTTC
v_gene: TRBV18; abundance: NA; j_gene: TRBJ1-4; d_gene: NA; CDR3aa: CASSPPGDEKLFF; CDR3nt: TGTGCCAGCTCACCGCCAGGGGATGAAAAACTGTTTTTT